This T cell receptor (beta chain) was observed in a study of T-cell reconstitution after alpha-beta-depleted transplantation in children. Preparation of the TCRbeta library involved a method that used unique molecular identifiers. TCRdb itself ran the PCR reads through MiXCR, one entry per CDR3 protein. The data hold more than 550,000 distinct CDR3 sequences, with under 12% observed a single time. This CDR3 is 16 amino acids long. J is TRBJ2-7 and V is TRBV21-1; the table's D call TRBD1 went unverified against the DNA. TRBV21-1 is tagged as a pseudogene. The receptor comes from a human donor who donated a stem cell graft to a child with acute myeloid leukemia. Material: PBMCs from the stem cell graft donor, obtained from the stem cell graft. This CDR3 reads CASSKDGGVAFDEQYF. CDR3 DNA: TGTGCCAGCAGCAAAGATGGGGGGGTTGCCTTCGACGAGCAGTACTTC.